This TCR beta chain was recovered during a study of vaccination effects on CD4 cells after COVID-19. Study details: Post-vaccine specimens arrived a median 72 days past the second dose.

Profiled with immunoSEQ multiplex PCR; TCRdb holds only in-frame clones, not every one. This table holds under 35,000 clones, approximately 71% found once. Germline CDR1 SGHRS, CDR2 YFSETQ. CDR3 length: 16 amino acids. J was trimmed by 8 bases and V by 4 bases; bases with no gene match: 7. Pools of viral peptides were used by the ViraFEST assay to expand antigen-specific CD4+ T cells ahead of sequencing. Following a roughly 10-day culture, CD4+ T cells were purified. Vaccine administered to participants consisted of two doses of either BNT162b2 or mRNA-1273. Roughly 1.9 million PBMC per well received 10 IU/ml IL-2 and roughly 10 ug/ml peptides in culture. Details on this clone: Its antigen is not known.

The sequencing here drew on CD4+ T cells from PBMCs cultured with HCoV-NL63 spike peptides, taken after COVID-19 vaccination. The chain carries TRBV5-1 and TRBJ2-1, with 15 bases that match TRBD2. This sequence originates from a human donor who received a COVID-19 vaccine. The CDR3 is CASSNGLAGGFHEQFF. CDR3 coding DNA: TGCGCCAGCAGCAACGGACTAGCGGGAGGGTTCCATGAGCAGTTCTTC.